The text below deals with one TCR beta chain. Its antigen is still unknown. Using immunoSEQ multiplex PCR, the repertoire was profiled, and TCRdb retains in-frame clones only, with some absent. The sample includes roughly 70,000 clones, roughly 89% of them seen just once. The data originate from a study of OX40 agonist ivuxolimab in advanced cancers. Turning to the study itself: Ivuxolimab, which patients received intravenously every 2 weeks, was dosed at 0.01 to 10 mg/kg.

Whole-study findings and limits: Dose levels from 0.1 to 3.0 mg/kg saw CD4+ and CD8+ blood T cells expand clonally by week 6.

Germline assignment: CDR1 SQVTM and CDR2 ANQGSEA. V gave up 4 bases and J gave up 2 bases; unmatched junction bases: 8. This CDR3 is built from 15 residues. This rearrangement joins TRBV29-1 to TRBJ1-5; 7 bases fit TRBD1. The source material was CD4+ or CD8+ T cells sorted from blood, sampled in a trial of the OX40 agonist ivuxolimab. This clonotype originated in an adult with an advanced solid tumor such as melanoma, head and neck, liver or kidney cancer. The CDR3 coding sequence is TGCAGCGTTGGAGGGGGCGAAAGGGGCAATCAGCCCCAGCATTTT. It yields the protein CSVGGGERGNQPQHF.